Below are 4 T cell receptor beta chains sequenced from a single sample in a study of blood T cells in healthy people across ages (dated by TCRdb to the mid-2010s). Libraries were constructed by 5' RACE. Sequencing relied on an Illumina HiSeq 2500. A second PCR of about 7 to 12 cycles was run with a J-beta primer mix and a sample-barcoded 5' primer. TCRdb applied fastp at Q25 and MiXCR to the public reads, then kept only in-frame beta chains. Duplicate CDR3 protein sequences are folded into a single record with the most common DNA and genes. The sample data list hundreds of thousands of distinct CDR3 sequences, and around three fifths of these were observed just once. 20% to 30% of the sample is held by the ten biggest clonotypes. The sequencing input was blood. The receptors here all came from a man aged 35-49 years in good health.

This clonotype occurred a few times. This sequence joins TRBV28 and TRBJ2-7, with D maybe TRBD1 (6 bases). The CDR3 has 12 residues. Germline V gene sequence: CDR1 MDHEN, CDR2 SYDVKM. The V and J ends lost 6 bases and 5 bases respectively, with 11 bases between them. The DNA for the CDR3 is TGTGCCAGCAGCACAGGGAACCACGAGCAGTACTTC. Residues: CASSTGNHEQYF.

The chain links TRBV20-1 to TRBJ1-4; 7 bases fit TRBD1. This CDR3 contains 16 residues. The germline V gene encodes CDR1 DFQATT and CDR2 SNEGSKA (reference sequence). With 6 bases clipped from V and 11 bases from J, the junction kept 21 bases outside the gene matches. This CDR3 reads CSALGNRGFQLGKLFF. The CDR3 region has the DNA TGCAGTGCCCTCGGCAACAGGGGATTTCAATTAGGGAAACTGTTTTTT.

CDR3 region: CASSHAGGAGESQYF. CDR3 nucleotide sequence: TGTGCCAGCAGCCACGCAGGGGGCGCGGGAGAGTCCCAGTACTTC. The chain carries TRBV6-5 and TRBJ2-7; perhaps TRBD1 as D (8 bases). This CDR3 is 15 amino acids long. Trimming took off 6 bases at V and 10 bases at J, with 25 bases between the two ends. The germline V gene encodes CDR1 MNHEY and CDR2 SVGAGI.

The rearrangement uses TRBV15 and TRBJ2-1; 8 nucleotides align to TRBD2. The J call may be faulty, since TRBJ2-7 better matches the DNA end. This CDR3 is built from 15 residues. Looked up from germline, CDR1 is LNHNV and CDR2 is YYDKDF (reference sequence). The DNA for the CDR3 is TGTGCCACCAGCAGTATACTAGCGGCCAACAATGAGCAGTACTTC. The encoded protein is CATSSILAANNEQYF.